Sequencing of this T cell receptor (beta chain) was carried out in a study of blood T cells in healthy people across ages. General observations from the study: TCR beta diversity tracked closely with naive T cell percentage.

About this clonotype itself: What it binds is unknown.

Together with a sample-barcoded 5' primer, a J-beta primer mix was included in a second PCR lasting roughly 6 to 12 cycles. MiXCR was run by TCRdb on the 5' RACE reads, yielding one entry per CDR3 protein. The table lists 750,000 to 850,000 distinct CDR3 sequences, 25% of them singletons. CDR1 and CDR2 (germline): SQVTM, ANQGSEA. The CDR3 covers 14 residues. The germline V and J ends were trimmed by 5 bases and 0 bases, with 11 bases remaining between them. These same records also appear under a second study, on T cells of mothers and their children. In that study: There were over 8.5 million TCR beta CDR3 reads from each mother and several million from each child. Similar effects of thymic selection on TCR recombination output were recorded in related and unrelated pairs.

The sequenced sample consisted of blood. This receptor was identified in a boy younger than 18 in good health. The chain recombines TRBV29-1 with TRBJ1-3; D is uncertain. CDR3 loop: CSVSGRLSGNTIYF. In DNA, the CDR3 is TGCAGCGTTTCCGGACGGCTCTCTGGAAACACCATATATTTT.